This T cell receptor (beta chain) was observed in a study of blood T cell repertoires in COVID-19. Study-level background: COVID-19 samples collected from the United States, Italy and Spain covered acute and convalescent phases. The analysed material was cDNA or gDNA that came from T cells, B-cell-depleted T cells, or PBMCs.

Germline values: CDR1 SSHAT, CDR2 FNYEAQ (reference sequence). V was clipped by 5 bases and J by 0 bases; unmatched bases: 4. This CDR3 comprises 15 residues. In the original processing: How many nucleated cells were present was estimated from reference gene primer amplification. This table comes from immunoSEQ multiplex PCR, and its TCRdb copy is limited to in-frame clones, with some not included. V and J calls and clone size are those listed in that table; D and trimming were worked out from the DNA. The sample includes around 180,000 clones, approximately 85% of them seen just once. Input material: peripheral blood. The clonotype originates from a woman older than 75 with acute or convalescent COVID-19. The chain links TRBV7-7 to TRBJ2-3; 8 positions match TRBD2. CDR3 loop: CASSPGLGSTDTQYF. Here the CDR3 DNA reads TGTGCCAGCAGCCCGGGACTAGGAAGCACAGATACGCAGTATTTT.